What follows is one T cell receptor beta chain and its context. CDR3 length: 15 amino acids. V dropped 4 bases and J dropped 5 bases, with 18 bases sitting between them. The germline CDR1 and CDR2 sequences are SGDLS and YYNGEE. This record belongs to a study of blood T cell repertoires in COVID-19. As for the study in general: PBMCs, B-cell-depleted T cells, or T cells provided the cDNA or gDNA that made up the material.

Seattle patients were enrolled during active infection and followed longitudinally. As originally analysed: Amplification of reference gene primers provided the estimated nucleated cell counts. Clones were sequenced by immunoSEQ multiplex PCR, and TCRdb holds only the in-frame ones, with some missing. V, J and clone size reflect that table, while D and trimming were determined from the DNA. In the table there are some 250,000 clones, roughly 86% of which are singletons. The sequence was collected from a woman in her sixties or seventies with COVID-19, enrolled during active disease. The gene calls are TRBV9 and TRBJ2-5; possible D gene TRBD2, 5 bases. Sequences were obtained from peripheral blood. The CDR3 protein is CASSFLGSLGETQYF. The CDR3 nucleotides read TGTGCCAGCAGCTTCCTAGGGAGCCTAGGCGAGACCCAGTACTTC.